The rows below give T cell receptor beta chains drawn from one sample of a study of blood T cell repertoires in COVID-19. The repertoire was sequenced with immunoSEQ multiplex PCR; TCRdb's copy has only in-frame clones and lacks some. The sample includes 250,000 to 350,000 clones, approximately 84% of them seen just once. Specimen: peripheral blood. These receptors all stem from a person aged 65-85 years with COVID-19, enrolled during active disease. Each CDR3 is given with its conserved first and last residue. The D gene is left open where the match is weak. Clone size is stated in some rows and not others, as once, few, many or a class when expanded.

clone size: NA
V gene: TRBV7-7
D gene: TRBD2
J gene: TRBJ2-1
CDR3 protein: CASSSRLAGGVNEQFF
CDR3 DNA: TGTGCCAGCAGCTCAAGACTAGCGGGAGGGGTGAATGAGCAGTTCTTC

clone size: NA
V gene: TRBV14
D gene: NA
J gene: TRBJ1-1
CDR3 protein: CASSQVFHGSEAFF
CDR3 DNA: TGTGCCAGCAGCCAAGTATTCCACGGTTCTGAAGCTTTCTTT

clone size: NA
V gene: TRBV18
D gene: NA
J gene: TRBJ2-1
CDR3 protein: CASSPSGAYNEQFF
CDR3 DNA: TGTGCCAGCTCACCCAGTGGGGCTTACAATGAGCAGTTCTTC

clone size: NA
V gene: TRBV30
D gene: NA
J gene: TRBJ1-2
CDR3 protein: CAVNRRGSGYTF
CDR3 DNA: TGTGCCGTAAACAGGCGGGGGAGTGGCTACACCTTC

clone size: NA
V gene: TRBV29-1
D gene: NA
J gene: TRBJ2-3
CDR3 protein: CSVEGGTSTDTQYF
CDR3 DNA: TGCAGCGTTGAAGGAGGGACTAGCACAGATACGCAGTATTTT

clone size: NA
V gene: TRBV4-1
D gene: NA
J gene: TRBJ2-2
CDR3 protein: CASSQDWARGGELFF
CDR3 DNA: TGCGCCAGCAGCCAAGATTGGGCGCGCGGGGGGGAGCTGTTTTTT

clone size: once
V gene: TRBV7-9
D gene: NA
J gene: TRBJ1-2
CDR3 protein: CASSLARDYGYTF
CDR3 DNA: TGTGCCAGCAGCTTAGCCAGGGACTATGGCTACACCTTC

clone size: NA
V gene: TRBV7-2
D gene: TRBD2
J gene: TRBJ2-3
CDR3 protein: CASSSSPGLAGGTQYF
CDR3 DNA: TGTGCCAGCAGCTCGTCCCCGGGACTAGCGGGGGGTACGCAGTATTTT

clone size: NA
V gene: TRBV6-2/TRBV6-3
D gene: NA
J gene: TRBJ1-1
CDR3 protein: CASSFYRGTEAFF
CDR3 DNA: TGTGCCAGCAGTTTTTACCGGGGTACTGAAGCTTTCTTT

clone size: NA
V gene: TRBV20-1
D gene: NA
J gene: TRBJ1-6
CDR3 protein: CSASPGGAASGSPLHF
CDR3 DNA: TGCAGTGCTAGTCCGGGGGGCGCCGCTTCAGGTTCACCCCTCCACTTT